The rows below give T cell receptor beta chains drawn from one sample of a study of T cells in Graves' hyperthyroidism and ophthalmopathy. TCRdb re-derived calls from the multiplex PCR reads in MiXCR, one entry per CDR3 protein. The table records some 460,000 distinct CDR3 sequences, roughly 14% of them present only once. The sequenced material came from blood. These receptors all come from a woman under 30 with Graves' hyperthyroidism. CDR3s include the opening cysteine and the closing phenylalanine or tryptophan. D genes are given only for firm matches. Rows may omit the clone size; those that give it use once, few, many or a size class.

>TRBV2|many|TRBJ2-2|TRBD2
TGTGCCAGCAGCGAACTAGCGGGAGTCCCCACCGGGGAGCTGTTTTTT
CASSELAGVPTGELFF
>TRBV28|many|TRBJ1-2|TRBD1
TGTGCCAGCAGGAAACAGGGGGCGGAGGGATATGGCTACACCTTC
CASRKQGAEGYGYTF
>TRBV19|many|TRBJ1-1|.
TGTGCCAGTAGTATGGGTGGGGGGGGCGCAGACATGAACACTGAAGCTTTCTTT
CASSMGGGGADMNTEAFF
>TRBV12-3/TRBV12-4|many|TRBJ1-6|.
TGTGCCAGCAGTTTCGACGGTTACGCTGATTCACCCCTCCACTTT
CASSFDGYADSPLHF
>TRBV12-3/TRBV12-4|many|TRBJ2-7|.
TGTGCCAGCAGCCCTGGGACGGTGGGGATCCGCTACGAGCAGTACTTC
CASSPGTVGIRYEQYF
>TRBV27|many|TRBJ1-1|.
TGTGCCAGCAGTCTAGGGGGGGCTGAAGCTTTCTTT
CASSLGGAEAFF
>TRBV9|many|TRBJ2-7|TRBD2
TGTGCCAGCAGCGTAGCGGGAGGGCCCTACGAGCAGTACTTC
CASSVAGGPYEQYF
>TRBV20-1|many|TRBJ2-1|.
TGCAGTGCTAGAGATGGTGGTCATCGCGGGACGACCTACAATGAGCAGTTCTTC
CSARDGGHRGTTYNEQFF
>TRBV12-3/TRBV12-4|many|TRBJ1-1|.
TGTGCCAGCAGACGCAACACTGAAGCTTTCTTT
CASRRNTEAFF
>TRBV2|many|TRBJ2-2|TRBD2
TGTGCCAGCACTACAAGGCGGGGACTAGCGGGGGCCAACACCGGGGAGCTGTTTTTT
CASTTRRGLAGANTGELFF
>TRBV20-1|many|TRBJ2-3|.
TGCAGTGCCTCATCGGGCAGGACCCAGCGTACGCAGTATTTT
CSASSGRTQRTQYF
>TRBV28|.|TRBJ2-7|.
TGTGCCAGCAGTCTGGCTAGCAACTTAGGCTCCTACGAGCAGTACTTC
CASSLASNLGSYEQYF
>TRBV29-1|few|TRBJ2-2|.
TGCAGCGTTCGAACGGGCGGAGACACCGGGGAGCTGTTTTTT
CSVRTGGDTGELFF
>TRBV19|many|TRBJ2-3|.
TGTGCCAGTAGTATAGCCCCGTTAGTGGATTGCTCCACAGATACGCAGTATTTT
CASSIAPLVDCSTDTQYF
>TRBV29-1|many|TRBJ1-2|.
TGCAGCGTTTTGGACAGAGACGACTATGGCTACACCTTC
CSVLDRDDYGYTF
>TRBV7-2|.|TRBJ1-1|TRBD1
TGTGCCAGCAGCTTACGAGACAGGGACTACCAAGCTTTCTTT
CASSLRDRDYQAFF
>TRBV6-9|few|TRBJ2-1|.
TGTGCCAGCAGTTACTCGGAGACGCCCTACAATGAGCAGTTCTTC
CASSYSETPYNEQFF
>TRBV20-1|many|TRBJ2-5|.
TGCAGTGCTAGATCGCGGGGAGCTCCATTACAAGAGACCCAGTACTTC
CSARSRGAPLQETQYF
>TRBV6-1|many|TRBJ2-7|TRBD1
TGTGCCAGCTGCTCCTGGGGACAGGAGCAGTACTTC
CASCSWGQEQYF
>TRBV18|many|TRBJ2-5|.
TGTGCCAGCTCGTCTCGAATCCAAGAGACCCAGTACTTC
CASSSRIQETQYF
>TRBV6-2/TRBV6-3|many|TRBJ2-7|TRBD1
TGTGCCAGCAGTTACAGCCGGACAGGGGGTTACGAGCAGTACTTC
CASSYSRTGGYEQYF
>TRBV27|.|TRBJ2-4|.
TGTGCCAGCAGTTTGAGGGGAGACATTCAGTACTTC
CASSLRGDIQYF
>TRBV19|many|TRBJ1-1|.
TGTGCCAGTACCCCTAGCCATAACACTGAAGCTTTCTTT
CASTPSHNTEAFF
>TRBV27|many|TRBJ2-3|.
TGTGCCAGCAGTTTGTCCCCAACGCGGGACCCCACAGATACGCAGTATTTT
CASSLSPTRDPTDTQYF
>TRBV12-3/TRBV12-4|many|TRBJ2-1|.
TGTGCCAGCAGCTGGACCTCACCCGAGCAGTTCTTC
CASSWTSPEQFF
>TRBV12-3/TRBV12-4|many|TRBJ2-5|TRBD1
TGTGCCAGCAGGGCGACAGGGATGGGTGAAGAGACCCAGTACTTC
CASRATGMGEETQYF
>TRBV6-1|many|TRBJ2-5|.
TGTGCCAGCAGTGAAGTTTTGGTACAAGAGACCCAGTACTTC
CASSEVLVQETQYF
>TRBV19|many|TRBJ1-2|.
TGTGCCAGTAGTAGGAACTATGGCTACACCTTC
CASSRNYGYTF
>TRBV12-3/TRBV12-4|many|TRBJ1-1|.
TGTGCCAGCAGTTTGGCCGAGAACACTGAAGCTTTCTTT
CASSLAENTEAFF
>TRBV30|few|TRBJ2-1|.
TGTGCCTGGATTGGACGGGCCAGAAAGCAGTTCTTC
CAWIGRARKQFF
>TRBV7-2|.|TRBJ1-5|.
TGTGCCAGCAGCCCCGACGGCTATGCGGGTCAGCCCCAGCATTTT
CASSPDGYAGQPQHF
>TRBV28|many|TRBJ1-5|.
TGTGCCAGCACCCAGGGGAGGCAGCCCCAGCATTTT
CASTQGRQPQHF
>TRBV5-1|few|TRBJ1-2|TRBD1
TGCGCCAGTACCGGGGGACAGCCCACTAACTATGGCTACACCTTC
CASTGGQPTNYGYTF
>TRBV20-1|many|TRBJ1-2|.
TGCAGTGCTAATACAGGCCCGGGGGGCTACACCTTC
CSANTGPGGYTF
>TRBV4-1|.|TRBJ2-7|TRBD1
TGCGCCAGCAGCCACCCGGGACAGGGGGCCTACGAGCAGTACTTC
CASSHPGQGAYEQYF
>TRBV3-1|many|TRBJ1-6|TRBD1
TGTGCCAGCAGCCGCAAGGGGGCACGGGGACATTCACCCCTCCACTTT
CASSRKGARGHSPLHF
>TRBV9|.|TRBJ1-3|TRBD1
TGTGCCAGCAGCGCAACCCAGACAGGGGCCGGAAACACCATATATTTT
CASSATQTGAGNTIYF
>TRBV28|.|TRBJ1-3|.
TGTGCCAGCAGTGACTCGGGGGGGGCGATAAGAAACACCATATATTTT
CASSDSGGAIRNTIYF
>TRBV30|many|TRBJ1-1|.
TGTGCCTGGAGACATCAGGGCCCACAAGCTTTCTTT
CAWRHQGPQAFF
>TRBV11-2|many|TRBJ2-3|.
TGTGCCAGCAGTCCCGGCCACGGGGTCTCAGATACGCAGTATTTT
CASSPGHGVSDTQYF
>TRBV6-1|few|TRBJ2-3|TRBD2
TGTGCCAGCAGTCAGGCGGGGGGGCTAGCGGTTACAGATACGCAGTATTTT
CASSQAGGLAVTDTQYF
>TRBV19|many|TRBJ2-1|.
TGTGCCAGCTCTCCTGGCGCCCAGGTTCAGCGGAGATCCTACAATGAGCAGTTCTTC
CASSPGAQVQRRSYNEQFF
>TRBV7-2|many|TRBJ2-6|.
TGTGCCAGCAGCTTACCGGAGAGAGGCTCCGGGGCCAACGTCCTGACTTTC
CASSLPERGSGANVLTF
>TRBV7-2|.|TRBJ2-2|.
TGTGCCAGCAGATCCCACAGGTTACCCACCGGGGAGCTGTTTTTT
CASRSHRLPTGELFF
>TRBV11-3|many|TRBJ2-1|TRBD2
TGTGCCAGCAGCTTAGTAGCGGGAGGATACAATGAGCAGTTCTTC
CASSLVAGGYNEQFF
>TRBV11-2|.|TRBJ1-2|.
TGTGCCAGCAGCCCCGGGACCTCCTATGGCTACACCTTC
CASSPGTSYGYTF
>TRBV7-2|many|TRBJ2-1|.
TGTGCCAGCAGCTTAGGTAGTGAGCAGTTCTTC
CASSLGSEQFF
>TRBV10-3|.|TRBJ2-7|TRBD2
TGTGCCATCCGGGGGACTACCTACGAGCAGTACTTC
CAIRGTTYEQYF
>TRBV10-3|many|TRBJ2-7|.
TGTGCCATCAGTGAGGAACAGGACTACTCCTACGAGCAGTACTTC
CAISEEQDYSYEQYF
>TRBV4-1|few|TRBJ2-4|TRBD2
TGCGCCAGCAGCCCTTCGACTAGCGAGATAGCCAAAAACATTCAGTACTTC
CASSPSTSEIAKNIQYF
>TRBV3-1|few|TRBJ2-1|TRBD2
TGTGCCAGCAGCCCCAGAGCGGGGCTCCCGGGCGAGCAGTTCTTC
CASSPRAGLPGEQFF
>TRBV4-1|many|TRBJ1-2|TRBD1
TGCGCCAGCAGTAGGACAGGGTCCATCTATGGCTACACCTTC
CASSRTGSIYGYTF
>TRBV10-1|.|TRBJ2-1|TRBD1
TGCGCCAGCTCGGACTCCGGGACAGGCGAATACACGAAGCAGTTCTTC
CASSDSGTGEYTKQFF
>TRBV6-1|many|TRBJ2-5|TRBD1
TGTGCCAGCCAACTGGGACAGGGCCTATGGGAGACCCAGTACTTC
CASQLGQGLWETQYF